The sequence of this T cell receptor (beta chain) was determined in a study of cytotoxic CD8 clonotypes in ibrutinib-treated CLL. Study overall: After a median of around 70 months, roughly 15 patients stayed remitted and approximately 12 progressed; responses had been partial in 24 and complete in 2. Findings of the study overall: The clonality rise at ibrutinib response reflected private clonotype expansion.

Note on this clone: Its antigen is not known.

The CDR3 runs to 11 residues. CDR1 SQVTM and CDR2 ANQGSEA come from the germline V gene. The J segment lost 8 bases and the V segment lost 6 bases, leaving 6 bases of the junction unmatched. TCRdb keeps only in-frame clones here, not all; method: immunoSEQ multiplex PCR. The data hold over 130,000 clones, with 80% observed a single time. The chain carries TRBV29-1 and TRBJ1-2; TRBD1 matches 7 bases. Sequences were derived from PBMCs, sampled after 36 months of ibrutinib treatment. The clonotype originates from a human donor with chronic lymphocytic leukemia. The CDR3 DNA follows: TGCAGCGTACGACAGGGTAGGGGCTACACCTTC. Its translation: CSVRQGRGYTF.